This TCR beta chain was documented in a study of cytomegalovirus exposure and HLA in healthy donors (dated by TCRdb to between 2016 and 2019). In terms of the full investigation: According to a later analysis, the 120 or so validation repertoires were produced on the same platform as the 700 or so repertoires of the first cohort. The aim of the study was to test whether cataloging public T cell receptors could identify signatures of past pathogen exposure. In addition to the first cohort of roughly 670 subjects, a separate validation cohort of under 150 different subjects was used. High-throughput TCR immunosequencing, statistical association of individual TCRs with disease status, and machine learning were combined to predict cytomegalovirus infection status. The research as a whole found: The study gave a list of 150 to 200 TCR beta chains associated with cytomegalovirus. Of the cluster scores, 90% to 95% were above 0 in a later analysis, which found that TCRs clustered in the first cohort also tended to co-occur in the 120 validation repertoires. All 120 or so repertoires were used to score co-occurrence in the validation cohort in a later analysis, because that analysis had no HLA typing for the cohort. Most TCR sequences were observed very rarely across donors, whereas some public TCRs were present in many individuals. The authors suggested that the approach could potentially be extended to other disease states and immunological phenotypes. In vitro tests confirmed that a few of the cytomegalovirus-associated TCR beta chains recognize cytomegalovirus antigens. The classifier was reported to diagnose cytomegalovirus status with high specificity and sensitivity in both the original and validation cohorts.

Regarding this clone: It has no known antigen specificity. Per-nucleotide qualities are absent, and no much larger clonotype sits a single base away.

The method was the immunoSEQ multiplex PCR assay. On the authors' methods: A statistical classification framework was built to diagnose cytomegalovirus status from the catalog of TCR beta chain sequences. Entries here come from immuneACCESS through TCRdb and include only in-frame sequences with V and J called. Some clones fail to appear in such tables; in the studies checked, an unresolved V gene covers under half of the shortfall, and the cause of the remainder is unknown. That table furnishes V, J and clone size, whereas the DNA furnished D and trimming. A total of tens of thousands of clones appear in this sample, 95% of them only once. Of the sample, less than 3.5% falls within the top ten clones. Donors formed part of the validation cohort, which comprised 120 subjects and was distinct from the first cohort of 550 to 850 subjects. The CDR3 sequence holds 15 residues, the cysteine and phenylalanine included. Just CDR3 DNA is preserved here, 45 bases in frame from base 1. Cut back by 6 bases and 0 bases, the V and J ends lie 14 bases apart. According to the germline V gene, CDR1 reads MRHNA and CDR2 reads SNTAGT.

The sample taken for sequencing was PBMCs. The origin of this receptor is a man younger than 35 in good health and CMV-seronegative. The chain joins TRBV6-4 to TRBJ1-2; D gene: possibly TRBD1, on 6 matching bases. The DNA sequence is given as TGTGCCAGCAGGGAACAGGGCTTAGCTAACTATGGCTACACCTTC. It codes for CASREQGLANYGYTF.